These 10 T cell receptor beta chains were sequenced from one sample in a study of blood T cell repertoires in COVID-19 (dated by TCRdb to about 2020). Library prep was done by the immunoSEQ multiplex PCR assay. This is the immuneACCESS table as TCRdb keeps it, with only in-frame sequences that have V and J called. A part of the clones is gone; compared with another copy, unresolved V genes explain less than half, and the rest is unexplained. The sample table holds roughly 140,000 clones, of which roughly 85% were seen once. The ten largest account for about 3.2% of the sample. The source material was peripheral blood. The receptors stem from a man aged 50 or older with acute or convalescent COVID-19.

The V gene is TRBV13, the J gene TRBJ2-7, with TRBD2 identical over 9 bases. This CDR3 contains 15 residues. Germline trimming cut 4 bases from V and 4 bases from J; bases unmatched to any gene: 8. The V gene's germline CDR1 is PRHDT and CDR2 FYEKMQ (reference sequence). DNA of the CDR3: TGTGCCAGCAGCTCCCCGGGACTAGCTGCATACGAGCAGTACTTC. This translates into CASSSPGLAAYEQYF.

The chain links TRBV6-1 to TRBJ2-7, with D uncertain. There are 15 residues in the CDR3. Trimming stripped 3 bases from V and 0 bases from J, with 12 bases between. Germline loops: CDR1 MNHNS, CDR2 SASEGT. The chain's CDR3 is CASSDRTRSSYEQYF. CDR3 in DNA: TGTGCCAGCAGTGACAGAACAAGAAGCTCCTACGAGCAGTACTTC.

CDR3 protein: CSASRGTNTEAFF. In nucleotides, the CDR3 is TGCAGTGCTAGTAGGGGGACGAACACTGAAGCTTTCTTT. The rearrangement uses TRBV20-1 and TRBJ1-1; tentatively, D is TRBD1 (6 bases). Deletions cut 3 bases from V and 1 base from J, with 9 bases between. The CDR3 has 13 residues. Per germline, CDR1 DFQATT and CDR2 SNEGSKA (reference sequence).

The chain combines TRBV3-1 (or the pseudogene TRBV3-2) with TRBJ1-3; no reliable D call. The V end lost 1 base, the J end lost 0 bases, and 7 bases lay between the germline ends. Germline V gene data show CDR1 as LGHDT and CDR2 as YNNKEL (reference sequence). The CDR3 runs to 15 residues. CDR3 loop: CASSQGRSSGNTIYF. As DNA, the CDR3 is TGTGCCAGCAGCCAAGGACGGAGCTCTGGAAACACCATATATTTT.

V is TRBV6-2 or TRBV6-3 and J is TRBJ2-1; TRBD2 agrees at 12 bases. With 5 bases clipped from V and 6 bases from J, the junction kept 8 bases outside the gene matches. The germline V gene has CDR1 MNHEY and CDR2 SVGEGT. CDR3 length equals 16 residues. The CDR3 region is CASSPHASGGANEQFF. The CDR3 DNA reads as TGTGCCAGCAGTCCCCACGCTAGCGGGGGGGCCAATGAGCAGTTCTTC.

V gene TRBV2 combines with J gene TRBJ1-2; D is possibly TRBD1 (5 bases). With 6 bases removed from V and 8 bases from J, the gap between germline ends came to 13 bases. The CDR3 is 12 amino acids. CDR1 is SNHLY, CDR2 FYNNEI, per germline. The CDR3 sequence is CASRDTREGYTF. The CDR3 DNA sequence: TGTGCCAGCAGGGACACCCGGGAGGGCTACACCTTC.

This chain connects TRBV2 to TRBJ1-3; D is possibly TRBD1 (5 bases). Germline values: CDR1 SNHLY, CDR2 FYNNEI. V gave up 2 bases and J gave up 4 bases, with 9 bases separating them. The CDR3 sequence is 14 residues long. The CDR3 DNA is TGTGCCAGCAGTGAATACAGGAACGGAAACACCATATATTTT. Its protein is CASSEYRNGNTIYF.

The rearrangement uses TRBV18 and TRBJ1-1; D uncertain. Germline V gene data show CDR1 as KGHSH and CDR2 as LQKENI. Trimming took off 6 bases at V and 1 base at J, with 9 bases between the two ends. This CDR3 has 13 amino acids. CDR3 residues: CASSGSENTEAFF. CDR3 DNA sequence: TGTGCCAGCTCGGGCAGTGAGAACACTGAAGCTTTCTTT.

V gene TRBV2 combines with J gene TRBJ1-4, with TRBD1 identical over 7 bases. V shed 4 bases and J 7 bases; nucleotides not matched to a gene: 0. CDR1 SNHLY and CDR2 FYNNEI come from the germline V gene. This CDR3 comprises 12 residues. The CDR3 coding sequence is TGTGCCAGCAGTGGGGACAGTGAAAAACTGTTTTTT. Amino acids: CASSGDSEKLFF. The full variable domain, with the rest looked up from reference TRBV2 and TRBJ1-4, is EPEVTQTPSHQVTQMGQEVILRCVPISNHLYFYWYRQILGQKVEFLVSFYNNEISEKSEIFDDQFSVERPDGSNFTLKIRSTKLEDSAMYFCASSGDSEKLFFGSGTQLSVL.

The J gene is TRBJ2-2, the V gene TRBV10-3; 8 nucleotides agree with TRBD2. J lost 1 base, V lost 7 bases, and 8 bases had no gene match. The CDR3 spans 16 residues. Germline CDR1 reads ENHRY; CDR2 reads SYGVKD. The CDR3 DNA follows: TGTGCCATCACCTCGGGACTAGGTTTGAACACCGGGGAGCTGTTTTTT. It codes for CAITSGLGLNTGELFF.